The rows below give T cell receptor beta chains drawn from one sample of a study of blood T cell repertoires in COVID-19. Using immunoSEQ multiplex PCR, the repertoire was profiled, and TCRdb retains in-frame clones only, with some absent. This table holds about 40,000 clones, about 80% found once. The specimen was peripheral blood. The source is a woman in her fifties or sixties with acute or convalescent COVID-19. Each CDR3 is given with its conserved first and last residue. A D gene is named only where the DNA matches it firmly. Where a row states a size, it is once, few, many or the class of an expanded clone; other rows omit it.

D gene | clone size | J gene | V gene | CDR3 protein | CDR3 DNA
. | . | TRBJ1-1 | TRBV7-2 | CASSLQSHGGTEAFF | TGTGCCAGCAGCCTGCAGAGCCACGGCGGCACTGAAGCTTTCTTT
. | . | TRBJ1-1 | TRBV20-1 | CSASRARGTEAFF | TGCAGCGCGAGTAGGGCGCGGGGCACTGAAGCTTTCTTT
. | . | TRBJ2-1 | TRBV6-5 | CASRGRGSYNEQFF | TGTGCCAGCAGGGGACGGGGGTCCTACAATGAGCAGTTCTTC
TRBD2 | few | TRBJ2-3 | TRBV19 | CASSARYRTSGPTDTQYF | TGTGCCAGTAGTGCCAGGTACCGAACTAGCGGCCCCACAGATACGCAGTATTTT
. | . | TRBJ2-1 | TRBV6-1 | CASSAGALAPANEQFF | TGTGCCAGCAGTGCAGGGGCCCTTGCGCCTGCGAATGAGCAGTTCTTC
TRBD1 | once | TRBJ2-7 | TRBV5-1 | CASSSPDRGHEQYF | TGCGCCAGCAGCTCCCCCGACAGGGGTCACGAGCAGTACTTC
. | few | TRBJ2-7 | TRBV10-1 | CASSASYEEQYF | TGCGCCAGCAGTGCTTCCTACGAAGAGCAGTACTTC
. | . | TRBJ2-5 | TRBV7-3 | CASSFAGAGETQYF | TGTGCCAGCAGCTTTGCCGGTGCAGGGGAGACCCAGTACTTC
TRBD2 | . | TRBJ2-7 | TRBV6-5 | CASSLLARSSYEQYF | TGTGCCAGCAGTCTACTAGCGCGGAGCTCCTACGAGCAGTACTTC
TRBD1 | . | TRBJ1-5 | TRBV6-5 | CASRKDRGGNQPQHF | TGTGCCAGCAGGAAGGACAGGGGAGGGAATCAGCCCCAGCATTTT
. | . | TRBJ2-2 | TRBV7-2 | CASSLASTWNTGELFF | TGTGCCAGCAGCTTAGCGTCTACCTGGAACACCGGGGAGCTGTTTTTT
TRBD1 | . | TRBJ1-5 | TRBV6-1 | CASSVRTGGYSNQPQHF | TGTGCCAGCAGTGTTCGGACAGGGGGTTATAGCAATCAGCCCCAGCATTTT
. | . | TRBJ1-1 | TRBV27 | CASSSNTANTEAFF | TGTGCCAGCAGTTCAAATACTGCGAACACTGAAGCTTTCTTT
. | . | TRBJ1-4 | TRBV25-1 | CASSDPRSINEKLFF | TGTGCCAGCAGTGACCCCAGATCAATTAATGAAAAACTGTTTTTT
. | . | TRBJ1-4 | TRBV4-1 | CASSHPRGRLATNEKLFF | TGCGCCAGCAGCCACCCCAGGGGCAGACTTGCCACTAATGAAAAACTGTTTTTT
TRBD1 | once | TRBJ1-2 | TRBV27 | CASSGSQGRGRPLFGYTF | TGTGCCAGCAGTGGGTCCCAGGGTAGGGGGCGTCCGCTTTTTGGCTACACCTTC
TRBD2 | . | TRBJ2-7 | TRBV5-1 | CASRLAASEGQYF | TGCGCCAGTCGACTAGCTGCCTCGGAGGGGCAGTACTTC
. | . | TRBJ1-1 | TRBV19 | CASSIREGRDTEAFF | TGTGCCAGTAGTATCAGGGAAGGTCGCGACACTGAAGCTTTCTTT
TRBD1 | . | TRBJ2-7 | TRBV14 | CASKGQDYEQYF | TGTGCCAGCAAGGGACAGGACTACGAGCAGTACTTC
. | . | TRBJ1-3 | TRBV5-8 | CASSSLPGAGNTIYF | TGTGCCAGCAGCTCCCTCCCGGGGGCTGGAAACACCATATATTTT
TRBD1 | . | TRBJ1-6 | TRBV7-2 | CASSLGTGGYSPLHF | TGTGCCAGCAGCTTAGGGACAGGGGGTTACTCACCCCTCCACTTT